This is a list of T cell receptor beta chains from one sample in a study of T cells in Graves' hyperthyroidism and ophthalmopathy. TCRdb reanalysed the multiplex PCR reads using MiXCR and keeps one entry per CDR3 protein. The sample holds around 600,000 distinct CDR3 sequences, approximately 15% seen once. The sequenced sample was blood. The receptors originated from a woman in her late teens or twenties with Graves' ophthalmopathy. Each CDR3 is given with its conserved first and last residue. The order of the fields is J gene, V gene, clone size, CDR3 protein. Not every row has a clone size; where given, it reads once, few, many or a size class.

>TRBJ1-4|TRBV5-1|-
CASSEGQTNEKLFF
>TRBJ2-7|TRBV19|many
CASSTTGTGQYEQYF
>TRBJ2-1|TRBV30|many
CAWTGLLTEQFF
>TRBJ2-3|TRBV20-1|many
CSAVVGQGGTDTQYF
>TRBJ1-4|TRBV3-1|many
CASSQVGGKDEKLFF
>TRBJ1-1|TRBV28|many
CASSSGSGVEVTEAFF
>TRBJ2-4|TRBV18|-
CASSPGTGDKNIQYF
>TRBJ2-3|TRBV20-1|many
CSGEGAPGYTDTQYF
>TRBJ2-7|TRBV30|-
CAWSSSNGPYEQYF
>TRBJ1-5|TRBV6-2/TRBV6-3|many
CASILDSTSNQPQHF
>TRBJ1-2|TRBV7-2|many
CASSHDRGTNYGYTF
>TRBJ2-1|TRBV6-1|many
CASRRGTSGREEQFF
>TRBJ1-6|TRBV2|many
CASSESWTGGNSPLHF
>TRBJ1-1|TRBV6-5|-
CASSYYPLRENTEAFF
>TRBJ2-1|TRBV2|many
CASSDGSPPYNEQFF
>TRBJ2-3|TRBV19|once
CATNPGRLTDTQYF
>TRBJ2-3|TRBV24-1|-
CATMTSFSTDTQYF
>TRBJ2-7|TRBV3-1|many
CASSQGYEQYF
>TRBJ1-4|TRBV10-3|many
CATHRGVSEKLFF
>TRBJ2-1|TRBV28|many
CASSSRTGHPNRMQFF
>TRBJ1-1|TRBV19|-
CASSETGTTEAFF
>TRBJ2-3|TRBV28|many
CASSFLAPKPTDTQYF
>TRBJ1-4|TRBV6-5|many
CASSYQQGLGEKLFF
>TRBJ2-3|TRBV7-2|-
CASSIMGTGGTDTQYF
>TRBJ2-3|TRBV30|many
CAWTALSGATDTQYF
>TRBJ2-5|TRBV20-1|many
CSAREGSGRLQETQYF
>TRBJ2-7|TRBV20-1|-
CSARDLTSGSYEQYF
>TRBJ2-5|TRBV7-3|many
CASSLGGGLAGETQYF
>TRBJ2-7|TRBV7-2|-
CASSLGDGGRRVAEQYF
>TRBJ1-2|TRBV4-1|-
CASSQEQGGGYTF
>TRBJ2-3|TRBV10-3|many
CAISETGTSGRAGTDTQYF
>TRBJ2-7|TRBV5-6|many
CASIQALGQGGYEQYF
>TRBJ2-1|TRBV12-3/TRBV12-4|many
CASSLRGHNEQFF
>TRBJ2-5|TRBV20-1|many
CSASFGQETQYF
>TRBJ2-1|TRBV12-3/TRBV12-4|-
CASSANLAISSYNEQFF
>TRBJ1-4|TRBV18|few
CASSPDGASNEKLFF
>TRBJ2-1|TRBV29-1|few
CSVERGGSYNEQFF
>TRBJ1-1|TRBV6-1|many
CASRTGANTEAFF
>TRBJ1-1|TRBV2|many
CATDRGQDTEAFF
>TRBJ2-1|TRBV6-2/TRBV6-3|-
CASSYSGTSGRTEQFF
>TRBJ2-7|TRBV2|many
CASSEGTSRTQYF
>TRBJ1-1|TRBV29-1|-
CSVGWGVNTEAFF
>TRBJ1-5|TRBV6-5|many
CASSYWDRNPGPQHF
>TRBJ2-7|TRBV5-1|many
CASSLGTSDLYEQYF
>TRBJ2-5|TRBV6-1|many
CASRPGSSQETQYF
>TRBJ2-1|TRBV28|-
CASSWGRGNNEQFF
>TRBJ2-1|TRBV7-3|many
CASALGLAYNEQFF
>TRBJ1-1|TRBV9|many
CASSVMGNTEAFF
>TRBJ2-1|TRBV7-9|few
CASSLTGGPNNEQFF
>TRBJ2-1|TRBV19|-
CASSRLGLAGSYNEQFF
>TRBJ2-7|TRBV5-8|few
CASSPRPPLQLRTYEQYF
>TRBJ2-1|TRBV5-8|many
CASSLATDHNEQFF
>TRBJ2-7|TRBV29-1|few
CSVYDWQGGPWQYF
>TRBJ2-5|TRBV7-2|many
CASTPIASGRVETQYF
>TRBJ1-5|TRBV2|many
CASSEGGVSQPQHF
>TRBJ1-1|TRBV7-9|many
CASSPGTHNTEAFF
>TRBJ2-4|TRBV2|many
CASSEGPSPKNIQYF
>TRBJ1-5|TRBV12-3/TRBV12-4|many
CASSLSSGRDQPQHF